A single sample is the source of the 9 T cell receptor beta chains below, sequenced in a study of CD8+CD57+ T cells in acquired aplastic anemia. The use of genomic DNA as template underpinned the TCR beta VDJ and CDR3 profiling. TCRdb ran MiXCR on the reads and lists one entry per CDR3 protein. The table lists approximately 170,000 distinct CDR3 sequences, around 47% of them singletons. Previously, flow cytometry had revealed CD8+CD57+ cell expansion in the patients chosen for sequencing. Material: sorted CD4+, CD8+, or CD8+CD57+ T cells (not recorded which) from PBMCs. The origin of the receptors is a human donor with aplastic anemia.

Turning to this clonotype: This may come from a read error, since a much larger clone is one base off. The gene calls are TRBV11-2 and TRBJ1-4, with D tentatively TRBD1 (6 bases). CDR3 size: 16 residues. The V end lost 5 bases, the J end lost 7 bases, and 20 bases lay between the germline ends. The germline V gene encodes CDR1 SGHAT and CDR2 FQNNGV. The CDR3 DNA reads TGTGCCAGCAGCCTCGGAAACGGGGGCGTGGGTGAAAAACTGTTTTTT. Translation gives CASSLGNGGVGEKLFF. Full variable domain (rest looked up from reference TRBV11-2 and TRBJ1-4): EAGVAQSPRYKIIEKRQSVAFWCNPISGHATLYWYQQILGQGPKLLIQFQNNGVVDDSQLPKDRFSAERLKGVDSTLKIQPAKLEDSAVYLCASSLGNGGVGEKLFFGSGTQLSVL.

Worth noting for this clonotype: Being one base from a much bigger clone, this may be a read error. The CDR3: CASSLRGESYSEQFF. DNA for the CDR3: TGCGCCAGCAGCTTGAGGGGGGAAAGTTACAGTGAGCAGTTCTTC. The chain combines TRBV5-1 with TRBJ2-1; tentatively, D is TRBD1 or TRBD2 (6 bases each). Germline CDR1 is SGHRS and CDR2 is YFSETQ. The CDR3 is 15 residues long.

In this sample, this clonotype turned up many times. The gene calls are TRBV29-1 and TRBJ1-4; D is unclear. Between the trimmed V and J ends, which lost 3 bases and 13 bases, there was a span of 12 bases. There are 11 residues in the CDR3. Germline values: CDR1 SQVTM, CDR2 ANQGSEA. This CDR3 is CSVELAGRLFF. DNA of the CDR3: TGCAGCGTTGAGTTGGCAGGAAGACTGTTTTTT. The complete variable domain, with remaining parts taken from reference TRBV29-1 and TRBJ1-4, reads SAVISQKPSRDICQRGTSLTIQCQVDSQVTMMFWYRQQPGQSLTLIATANQGSEATYESGFVIDKFPISRPNLTFSTLTVSNMSPEDSSIYLCSVELAGRLFFGSGTQLSVL.

The sample holds one count of this clonotype. V and J are TRBV2 and TRBJ2-2; tentatively, D is TRBD1 or TRBD2 (5 bases each). Germline V lookup: CDR1 SNHLY, CDR2 FYNNEI. The CDR3 is 14 amino acids. V was pared by 8 bases and J by 0 bases, with 10 bases between. CDR3 region: CASLQDSNTGELFF. CDR3 coding DNA: TGTGCCAGCTTACAGGACTCGAACACCGGGGAGCTGTTTTTT.

Many counts were recorded for this clonotype. This chain connects TRBV7-2 to TRBJ2-7, with D unclear. This CDR3 spans 14 amino acids. CDR1 and CDR2 from the germline V gene are SGHTA and FQGNSA. The V end was cut by 3 bases, the J end by 1 base, with 10 bases between. The CDR3 sequence is CASSFPTRSYEQYF. DNA of the CDR3: TGTGCCAGCAGCTTCCCGACAAGGTCCTACGAGCAGTACTTC.

This clonotype was detected a few times. One end of the junction fails to match germline, which may point to a read error. The chain has TRBV7-7 and TRBJ2-3, with D maybe TRBD2 (6 bases). Germline CDR1 is SSHAT and CDR2 is FNYEAQ (reference sequence). The CDR3 contains 15 residues. As DNA, the CDR3 is TGTGCTAGCAGCTTAGCCCCGACTAGTCCTGATACGCAGTATTTT. Protein sequence: CASSLAPTSPDTQYF.

This rearrangement joins TRBV9 to TRBJ1-1; 8 bases fit TRBD1. Germline assignment: CDR1 SGDLS and CDR2 YYNGEE. There are 14 residues in the CDR3. Trimming at V came to 4 bases and at J to 1 base, leaving 3 bases not matched to a gene. CDR3 nucleotide sequence: TGTGCCAGCAGCTTCAGGGGGCAGAACACTGAAGCTTTCTTT. Amino acid sequence: CASSFRGQNTEAFF. Full variable domain (missing parts from reference TRBV9 and TRBJ1-1): DSGVTQTPKHLITATGQRVTLRCSPRSGDLSVYWYQQSLDQGLQFLIQYYNGEERAKGNILERFSAQQFPDLHSELNLSSLELGDSALYFCASSFRGQNTEAFFGQGTRLTVV.

V is TRBV12-5 and J is TRBJ1-1, with a tentative D call TRBD1 (5 bases). Per germline, CDR1 LGHNT and CDR2 FRNRAP. V was shortened by 0 bases and J by 8 bases, with 7 bases between the two germline ends. CDR3 size: 12 residues. The CDR3 reads CASGLVRDEAFF. The CDR3 region has the DNA TGTGCTAGTGGTTTGGTACGGGACGAAGCTTTCTTT.

The table lists this clonotype with a count of one. The chain carries TRBV2 and TRBJ1-5; D uncertain. Between the trimmed V and J ends, which lost 7 bases and 4 bases, there was a span of 17 bases. CDR3 length equals 15 residues. Germline V gives CDR1 SNHLY, CDR2 FYNNEI. CDR3 amino acids: CASMAENAGNQPQHF. Here the CDR3 DNA reads TGTGCCAGCATGGCAGAAAATGCAGGAAATCAGCCCCAGCATTTT.